This T cell receptor beta chain was retrieved from a study of cytomegalovirus exposure and HLA in healthy donors. This PCR relied on a set of 60 Vbeta primers and 13 Jbeta primers. The protocol was immunoSEQ multiplex PCR, while the TCRdb copy is restricted to in-frame clones and leaves out a portion. The table lists over 75,000 clones, about 70% of them singletons, with about 2.1% in the top ten. General study results and limits: An analysis was carried out later, and it reportedly showed fewer N-insertions in an Asian-associated ancestry cluster than the approximately 680-donor mean. Most TCR sequences were seen very rarely across donors, but some public TCRs occurred in many. As confirmed in vitro, a few CMV-associated chains were specific for CMV antigens. The study designated fewer than 200 TCR beta chains cytomegalovirus-associated.

Remarks on this clone: Its antigen remains unknown.

Sequencing input: PBMCs. The clonotype was recovered from a man younger than 45 in good health and CMV-seronegative.

The chain's CDR3 is CASSTGTGGYEQYF. The CDR3 DNA follows: TGTGCCAGCAGTACCGGGACAGGGGGATACGAGCAGTACTTC. This chain links TRBV27 with TRBJ2-7, with 11 positions matching TRBD1. V trimming: 5 bases; J trimming: 4 bases; junction bases outside the gene matches: 4. CDR1 is MNHEY, CDR2 SMNVEV, per germline (reference sequence). This CDR3 is 14 amino acids long.